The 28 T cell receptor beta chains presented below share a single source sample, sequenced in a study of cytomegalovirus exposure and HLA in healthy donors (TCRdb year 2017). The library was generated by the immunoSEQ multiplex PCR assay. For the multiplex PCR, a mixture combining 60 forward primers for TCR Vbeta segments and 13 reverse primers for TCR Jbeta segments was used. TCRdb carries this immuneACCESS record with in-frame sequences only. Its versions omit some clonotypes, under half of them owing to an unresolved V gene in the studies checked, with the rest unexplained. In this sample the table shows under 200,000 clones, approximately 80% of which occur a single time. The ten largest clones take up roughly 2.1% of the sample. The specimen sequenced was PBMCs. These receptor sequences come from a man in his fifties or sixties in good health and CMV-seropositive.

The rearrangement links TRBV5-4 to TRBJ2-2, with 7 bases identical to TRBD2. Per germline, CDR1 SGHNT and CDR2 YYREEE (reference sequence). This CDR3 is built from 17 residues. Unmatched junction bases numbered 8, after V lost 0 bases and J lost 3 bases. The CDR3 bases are TGTGCCAGCAGCTTGGCCACTAGCGCTAGGGACACCGGGGAGCTGTTTTTT. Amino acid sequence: CASSLATSARDTGELFF.

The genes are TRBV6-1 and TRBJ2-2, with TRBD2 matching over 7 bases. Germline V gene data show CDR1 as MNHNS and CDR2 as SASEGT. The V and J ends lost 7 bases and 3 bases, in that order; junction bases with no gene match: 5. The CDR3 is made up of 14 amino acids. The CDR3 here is CASMGGVYTGELFF. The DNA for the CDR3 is TGTGCCAGCATGGGGGGGGTTTACACCGGGGAGCTGTTTTTT.

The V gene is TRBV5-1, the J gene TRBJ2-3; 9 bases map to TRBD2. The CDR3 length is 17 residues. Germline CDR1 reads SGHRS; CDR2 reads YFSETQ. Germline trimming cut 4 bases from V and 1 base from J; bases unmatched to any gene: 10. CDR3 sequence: CASSLGTSRGGTDTQYF. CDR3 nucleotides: TGCGCCAGCAGCCTAGGGACTAGCAGAGGCGGCACAGATACGCAGTATTTT.

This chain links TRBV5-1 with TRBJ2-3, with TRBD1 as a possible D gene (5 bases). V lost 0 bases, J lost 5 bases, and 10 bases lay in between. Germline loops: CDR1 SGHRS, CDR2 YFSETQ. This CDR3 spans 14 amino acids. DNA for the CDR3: TGCGCCAGCAGCTTGGCCTCAGGGATAGATACGCAGTATTTT. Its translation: CASSLASGIDTQYF.

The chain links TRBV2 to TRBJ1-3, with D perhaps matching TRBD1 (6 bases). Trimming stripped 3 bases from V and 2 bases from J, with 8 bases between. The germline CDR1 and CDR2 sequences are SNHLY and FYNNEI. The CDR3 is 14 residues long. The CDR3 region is CASSDRTAGNTIYF. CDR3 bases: TGTGCCAGCAGTGATAGGACAGCTGGAAACACCATATATTTT.

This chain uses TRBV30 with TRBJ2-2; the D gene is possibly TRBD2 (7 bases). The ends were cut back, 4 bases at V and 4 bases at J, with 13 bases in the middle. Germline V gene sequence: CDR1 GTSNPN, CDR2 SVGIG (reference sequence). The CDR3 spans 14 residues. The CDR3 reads CAWIGGRRTGELFF. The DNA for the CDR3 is TGTGCCTGGATCGGGGGGCGGCGCACCGGGGAGCTGTTTTTT.

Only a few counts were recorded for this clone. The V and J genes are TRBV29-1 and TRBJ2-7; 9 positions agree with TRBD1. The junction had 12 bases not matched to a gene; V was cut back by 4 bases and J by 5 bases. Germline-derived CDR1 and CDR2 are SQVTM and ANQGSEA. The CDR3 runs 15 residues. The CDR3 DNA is TGCAGCGTTGCAGAGTGGGACAGGGCCTACCACGAGCAGTACTTC. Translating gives CSVAEWDRAYHEQYF.

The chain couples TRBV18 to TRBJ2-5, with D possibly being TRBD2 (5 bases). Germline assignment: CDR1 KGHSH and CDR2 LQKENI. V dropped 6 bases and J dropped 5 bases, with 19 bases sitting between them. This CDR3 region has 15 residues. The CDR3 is CASSGRVATGETQYF. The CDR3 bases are TGTGCCAGCTCCGGGCGTGTGGCGACGGGGGAGACCCAGTACTTC.

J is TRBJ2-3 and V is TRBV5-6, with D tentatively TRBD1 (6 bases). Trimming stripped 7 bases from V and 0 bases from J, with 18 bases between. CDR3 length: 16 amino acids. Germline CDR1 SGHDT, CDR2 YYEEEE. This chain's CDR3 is CASSRDTVPSTDTQYF. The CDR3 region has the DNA TGTGCCAGCTCCCGGGACACCGTCCCTAGCACAGATACGCAGTATTTT.

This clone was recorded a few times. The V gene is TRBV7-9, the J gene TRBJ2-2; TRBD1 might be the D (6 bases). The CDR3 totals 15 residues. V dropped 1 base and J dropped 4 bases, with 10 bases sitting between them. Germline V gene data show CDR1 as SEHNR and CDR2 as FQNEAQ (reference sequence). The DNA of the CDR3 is TGTGCCAGCAGCTTAGGACAGGTTGGCACCGGGGAGCTGTTTTTT. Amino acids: CASSLGQVGTGELFF.

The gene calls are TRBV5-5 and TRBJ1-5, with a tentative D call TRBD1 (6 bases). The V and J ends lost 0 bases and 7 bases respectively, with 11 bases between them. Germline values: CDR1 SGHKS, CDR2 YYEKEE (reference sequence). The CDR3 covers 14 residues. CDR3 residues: CASSLGGRGQPQHF. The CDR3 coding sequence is TGTGCCAGCAGCTTGGGAGGCAGGGGACAGCCCCAGCATTTT.

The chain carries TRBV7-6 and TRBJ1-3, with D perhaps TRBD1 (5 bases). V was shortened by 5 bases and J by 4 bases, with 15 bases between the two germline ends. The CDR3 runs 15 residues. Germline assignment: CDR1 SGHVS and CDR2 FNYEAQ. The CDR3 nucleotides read TGTGCCAGCAGCGCCCCGGGGGACCTCGGAAACACCATATATTTT. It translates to CASSAPGDLGNTIYF.

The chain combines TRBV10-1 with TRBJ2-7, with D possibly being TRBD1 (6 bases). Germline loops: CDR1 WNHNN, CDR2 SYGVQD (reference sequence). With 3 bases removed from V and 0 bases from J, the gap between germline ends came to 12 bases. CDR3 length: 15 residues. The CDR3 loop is CASSESGTSSYEQYF. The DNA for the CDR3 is TGCGCCAGCAGTGAATCGGGGACAAGCTCCTACGAGCAGTACTTC.

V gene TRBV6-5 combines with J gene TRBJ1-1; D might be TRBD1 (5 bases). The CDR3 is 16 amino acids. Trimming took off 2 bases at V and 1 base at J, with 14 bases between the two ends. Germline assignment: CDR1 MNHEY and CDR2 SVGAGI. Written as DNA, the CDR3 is TGTGCCAGCAGTTACGGACACGCCTTATCGAACACTGAAGCTTTCTTT. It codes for CASSYGHALSNTEAFF.

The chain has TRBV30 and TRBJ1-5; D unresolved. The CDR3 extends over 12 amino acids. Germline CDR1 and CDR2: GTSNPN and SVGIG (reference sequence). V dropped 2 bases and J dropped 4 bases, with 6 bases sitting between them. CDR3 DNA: TGTGCCTGGAGTCTCCAGAATCAGCCCCAGCATTTT. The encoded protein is CAWSLQNQPQHF.

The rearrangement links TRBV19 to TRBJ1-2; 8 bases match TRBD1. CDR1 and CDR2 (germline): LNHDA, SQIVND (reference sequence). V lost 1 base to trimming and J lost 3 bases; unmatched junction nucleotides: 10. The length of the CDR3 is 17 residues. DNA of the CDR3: TGTGCCAGTAGTATAGGCCTCTCCGACAGGGGCCACTATGGCTACACCTTC. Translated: CASSIGLSDRGHYGYTF. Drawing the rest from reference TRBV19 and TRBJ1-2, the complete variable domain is DGGITQSPKYLFRKEGQNVTLSCEQNLNHDAMYWYRQDPGQGLRLIYYSQIVNDFQKGDIAEGYSVSREKKESFPLTVTSAQKNPTAFYLCASSIGLSDRGHYGYTFGSGTRLTVV.

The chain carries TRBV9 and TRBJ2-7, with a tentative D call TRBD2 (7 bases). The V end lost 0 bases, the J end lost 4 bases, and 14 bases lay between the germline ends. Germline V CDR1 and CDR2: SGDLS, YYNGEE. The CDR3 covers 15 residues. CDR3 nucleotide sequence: TGTGCCAGCAGCGTAGCGGGCAGGGGAGGGTACGAGCAGTACTTC. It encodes CASSVAGRGGYEQYF.

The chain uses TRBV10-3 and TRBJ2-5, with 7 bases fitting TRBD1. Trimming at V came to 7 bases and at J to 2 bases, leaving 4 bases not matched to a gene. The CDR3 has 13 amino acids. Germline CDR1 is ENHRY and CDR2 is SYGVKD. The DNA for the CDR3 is TGTGCCATCACCCGGGACAGTCAAGAGACCCAGTACTTC. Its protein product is CAITRDSQETQYF.

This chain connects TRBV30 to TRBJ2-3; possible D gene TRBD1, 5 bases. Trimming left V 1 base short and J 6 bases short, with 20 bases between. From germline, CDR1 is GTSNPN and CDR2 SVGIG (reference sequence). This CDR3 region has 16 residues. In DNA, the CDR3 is TGTGCCTGGAGTGATTTGGGCAGGGCCATGGGGGATACGCAGTATTTT. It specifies CAWSDLGRAMGDTQYF.

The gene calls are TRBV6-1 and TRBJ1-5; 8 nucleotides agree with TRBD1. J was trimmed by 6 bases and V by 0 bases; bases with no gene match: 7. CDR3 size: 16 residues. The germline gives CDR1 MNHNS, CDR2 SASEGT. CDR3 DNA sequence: TGTGCCAGCAGTGAAGCGGAGGCAGGGGGCTTTCAGCCCCAGCATTTT. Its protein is CASSEAEAGGFQPQHF.

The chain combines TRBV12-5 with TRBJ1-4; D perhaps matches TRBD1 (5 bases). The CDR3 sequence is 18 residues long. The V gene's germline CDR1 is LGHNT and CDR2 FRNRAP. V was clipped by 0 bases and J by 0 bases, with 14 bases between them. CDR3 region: CASGLVPGQIPTNEKLFF. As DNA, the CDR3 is TGTGCTAGTGGTTTGGTACCCGGACAAATTCCAACTAATGAAAAACTGTTTTTT.

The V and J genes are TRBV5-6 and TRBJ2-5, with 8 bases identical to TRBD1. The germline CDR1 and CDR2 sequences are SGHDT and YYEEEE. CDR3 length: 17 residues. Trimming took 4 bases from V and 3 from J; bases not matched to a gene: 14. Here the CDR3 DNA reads TGTGCCAGCAGCCATCCCTTGGACAGGGCGACAAAAGAGACCCAGTACTTC. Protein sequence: CASSHPLDRATKETQYF. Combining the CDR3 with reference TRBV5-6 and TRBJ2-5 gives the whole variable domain DAGVTQSPTHLIKTRGQQVTLRCSPKSGHDTVSWYQQALGQGPQFIFQYYEEEERQRGNFPDRFSGHQFPNYSSELNVNALLLGDSALYLCASSHPLDRATKETQYFGPGTRLLVL.

The CDR3 sequence is CASSNGGGLRLDEQFF. The DNA of the CDR3 is TGTGCCAGTAGCAACGGGGGGGGCCTTCGTTTGGATGAGCAGTTCTTC. The V gene is TRBV19, the J gene TRBJ2-1; TRBD2 matches at 8 bases. CDR1 is LNHDA, CDR2 SQIVND, per germline (reference sequence). The J segment lost 8 bases and the V segment lost 6 bases, leaving 15 bases of the junction unmatched. The CDR3 is 16 amino acids.

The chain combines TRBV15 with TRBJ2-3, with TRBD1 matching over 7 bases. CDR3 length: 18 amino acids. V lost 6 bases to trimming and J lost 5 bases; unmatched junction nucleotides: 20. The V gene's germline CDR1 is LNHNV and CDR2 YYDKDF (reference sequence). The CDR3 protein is CATRTPPRDRALLDTQYF. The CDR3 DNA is TGTGCCACCAGAACTCCGCCCCGCGACAGGGCACTTCTAGATACGCAGTATTTT.

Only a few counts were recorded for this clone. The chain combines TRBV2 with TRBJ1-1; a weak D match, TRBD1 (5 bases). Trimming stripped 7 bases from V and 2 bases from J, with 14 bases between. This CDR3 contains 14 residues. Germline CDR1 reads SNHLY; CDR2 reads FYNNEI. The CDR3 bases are TGTGCCAGCACGACAGTCCCATCCAACACTGAAGCTTTCTTT. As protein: CASTTVPSNTEAFF.

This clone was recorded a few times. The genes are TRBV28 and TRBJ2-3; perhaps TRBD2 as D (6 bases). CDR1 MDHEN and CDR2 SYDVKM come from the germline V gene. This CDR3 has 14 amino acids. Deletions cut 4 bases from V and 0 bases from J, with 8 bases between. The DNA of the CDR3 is TGTGCCAGCAGTTCCGGGACTAGCACAGATACGCAGTATTTT. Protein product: CASSSGTSTDTQYF.

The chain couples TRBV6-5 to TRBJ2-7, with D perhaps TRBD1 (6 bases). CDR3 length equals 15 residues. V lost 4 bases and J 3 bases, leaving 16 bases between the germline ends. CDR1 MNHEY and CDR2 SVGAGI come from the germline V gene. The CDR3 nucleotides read TGTGCCAGCAGTTCTACAGGGAACCTATACTACGAGCAGTACTTC. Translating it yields CASSSTGNLYYEQYF.

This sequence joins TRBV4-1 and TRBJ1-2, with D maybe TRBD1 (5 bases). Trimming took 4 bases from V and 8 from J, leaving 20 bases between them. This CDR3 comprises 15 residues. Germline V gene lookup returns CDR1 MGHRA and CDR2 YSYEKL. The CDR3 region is CASSREGPLGWGYTF. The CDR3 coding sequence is TGCGCCAGCAGCCGAGAGGGGCCGCTAGGTTGGGGCTACACCTTC.